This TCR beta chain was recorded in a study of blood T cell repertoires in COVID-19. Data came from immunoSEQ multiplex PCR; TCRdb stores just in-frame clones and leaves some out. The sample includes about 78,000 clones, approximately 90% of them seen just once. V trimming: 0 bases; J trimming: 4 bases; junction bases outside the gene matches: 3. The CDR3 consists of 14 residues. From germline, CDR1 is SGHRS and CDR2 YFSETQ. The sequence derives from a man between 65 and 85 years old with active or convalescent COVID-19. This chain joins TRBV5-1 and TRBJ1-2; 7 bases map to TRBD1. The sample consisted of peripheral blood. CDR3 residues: CASSLDRTGYGYTF. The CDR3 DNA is TGCGCCAGCAGCTTGGACCGGACAGGCTATGGCTACACCTTC.